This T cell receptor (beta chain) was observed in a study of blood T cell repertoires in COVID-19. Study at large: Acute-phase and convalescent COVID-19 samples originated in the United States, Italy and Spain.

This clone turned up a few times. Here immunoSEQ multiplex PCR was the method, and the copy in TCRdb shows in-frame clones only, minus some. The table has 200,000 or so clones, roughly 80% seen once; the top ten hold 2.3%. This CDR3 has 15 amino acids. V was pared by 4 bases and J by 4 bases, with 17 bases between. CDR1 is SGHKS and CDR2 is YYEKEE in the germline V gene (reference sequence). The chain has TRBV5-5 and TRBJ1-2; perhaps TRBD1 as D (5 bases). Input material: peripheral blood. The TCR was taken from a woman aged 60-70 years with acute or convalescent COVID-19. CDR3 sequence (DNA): TGTGCCAGCAGCCTGGCGGCGGGGGGGATCTATGGCTACACCTTC. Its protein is CASSLAAGGIYGYTF.